These T cell receptor beta chains were read from a single sample in a study of T cell responses to AZD1222 COVID-19 vaccine. Generated by immunoSEQ multiplex PCR, the TCRdb table keeps only in-frame clones and is missing some. This sample has 130,000 or so clones; over 90% occur once, and the top ten carry about 5%. This specimen was peripheral blood, taken on day 0 of AZD1222 vaccination. These receptors came from an adult in good health. CDR3s include the opening cysteine and the closing phenylalanine or tryptophan. The D gene is left open where the match is weak.

V gene | D gene | CDR3 protein
TRBV11-2 | NA | CASSAWPRGADYGYTF
TRBV30 | TRBD2 | CAWSPSRSPRREGTQYF
TRBV4-1 | NA | CASSQEVGQLYEQYF
TRBV9 | NA | CASSVEGSRAETQYF
TRBV14 | NA | CASSQVRNTEAFF
TRBV3-1/TRBV3-2 | NA | CASIGQANEQFF
TRBV9 | NA | CASSPSPDTAPYEQYF
TRBV7-2 | NA | CASSLSLGLNTEAFF
TRBV5-5 | NA | CASDISGYYGYTF
TRBV6-2/TRBV6-3 | NA | CASSYEAVDSPLHF
TRBV13 | NA | CASSSGVYGYTF
TRBV5-4 | NA | CASSLDPGNYGYTF
TRBV28 | NA | CASSQRRMTGELFF
TRBV5-4 | TRBD1 | CASSLGQGSYEQYF
TRBV27 | NA | CAAWGTGGGLGTEAFF
TRBV2 | NA | CASSSYREVSPLHF
TRBV15 | NA | CATSRDFTAYEQYF
TRBV3-1/TRBV3-2 | NA | CASSQAANSPLHF
TRBV7-9 | NA | CASSFSSRLYNEQFF
TRBV21-1 | NA | CASSKGATGVSHEQYF
TRBV6-5 | NA | CASSYSLGFTGELFF
TRBV27 | NA | CASTQGPSREQYF
TRBV7-9 | NA | CASSLAGGTAGYTF
TRBV6-2/TRBV6-3 | NA | CASSAGGWEEFF
TRBV2 | TRBD1 | CASRGDRGDEKLFF
TRBV12-5 | NA | CASGLVPDSYEQYF
TRBV6-5 | NA | CASGEVNQPQHF
TRBV7-6 | NA | CASSYRGEDEKLFF
TRBV29-1 | NA | CSGDRRGYGYTF
TRBV10-3 | NA | CAIRPQGTVYEQYF
TRBV4-1 | NA | CASSQESARRYEQYF
TRBV3-1/TRBV3-2 | NA | CASERIRGTQPQHF
TRBV5-1 | TRBD2 | CASSPNLAGGLDEQFF
TRBV11-2 | TRBD2 | CASSFSGRGGAGELFF
TRBV24-1 | NA | CATRGANEQFF
TRBV27 | NA | CASSWGRGRVNTEAFF
TRBV19 | NA | CASSMQGDTQYF
TRBV6-5 | NA | CASRLNSGNTIYF
TRBV28 | TRBD2 | CASSLLGLAFHEQFF
TRBV30 | TRBD1 | CAWNRGEGEKLFF
TRBV24-1 | TRBD1 | CATSDLRVGGQGINEQFF
TRBV7-2 | NA | CASSSRNQPQHF
TRBV5-6 | NA | CASSSLAGELFF
TRBV5-1 | TRBD1 | CASNNSGQGGNQPQHF
TRBV30 | NA | CALAGAGRYSGANVLTF
TRBV6-4 | TRBD1 | CASSDGQGAYEQYF
TRBV4-3 | TRBD2 | CASSPGGLSDTGELFF
TRBV7-9 | NA | CASSLSTGTEAFF
TRBV5-1 | NA | CASSRMSARGSSYEQYF
TRBV24-1 | NA | CATSDDGQAQYF
TRBV5-1 | NA | CASSLRGEAFF
TRBV5-1 | TRBD1 | CASSLSGTGGQPQHF
TRBV7-9 | NA | CASSYEGAEAFF
TRBV6-5 | TRBD1 | CASTLGQGDSPLHF
TRBV24-1 | NA | CATSDPRGSGYEQYF